This T cell receptor beta chain was captured by sequencing in a study of blood T cell repertoires in COVID-19. Study as a whole: The samples span acute and convalescent COVID-19 from the United States, Italy and Spain. In each case, the material was cDNA or gDNA derived from T cells, B-cell-depleted T cells, or PBMCs.

Original processing methods: Amplified reference gene primers provided the basis for estimating nucleated cell counts. Profiled with immunoSEQ multiplex PCR; TCRdb holds only in-frame clones, not every one. That table is the source of V, J and clone size, and D and trimming were worked out from the DNA. The sample yields roughly 570,000 clones, roughly nine tenths seen once. CDR1 is LNHDA and CDR2 is SQIVND in the germline V gene (reference sequence). V lost 0 bases, J lost 4 bases, and 8 bases stayed unmatched. The CDR3 is 16 amino acids. The Seattle patients, enrolled during active infection, were followed longitudinally.

The sample was peripheral blood. The clonotype was recovered from a woman in her forties or fifties with COVID-19, enrolled during active disease. This chain links TRBV19 with TRBJ1-2; 7 bases map to TRBD1. CDR3 coding DNA: TGTGCCAGTAGTATAGAAGGGACAGCCCGCGGCTATGGCTACACCTTC. Translating gives CASSIEGTARGYGYTF.